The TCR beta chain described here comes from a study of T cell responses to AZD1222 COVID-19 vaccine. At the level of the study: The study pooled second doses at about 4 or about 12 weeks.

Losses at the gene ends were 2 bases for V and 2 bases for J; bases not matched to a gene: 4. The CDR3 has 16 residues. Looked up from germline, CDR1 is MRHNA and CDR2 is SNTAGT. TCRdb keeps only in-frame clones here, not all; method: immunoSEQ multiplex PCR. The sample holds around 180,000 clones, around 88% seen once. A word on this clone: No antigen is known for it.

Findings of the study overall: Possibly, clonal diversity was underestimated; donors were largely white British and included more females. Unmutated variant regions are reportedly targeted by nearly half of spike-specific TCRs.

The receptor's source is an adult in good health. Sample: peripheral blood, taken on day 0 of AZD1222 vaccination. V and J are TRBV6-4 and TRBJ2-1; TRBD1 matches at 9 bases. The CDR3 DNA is TGTGCCAGCAGTGACAGGACAGGGGTCACCTACAATGAGCAGTTCTTC. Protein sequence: CASSDRTGVTYNEQFF.